Reported below is one TCR beta chain. The sample originates from a study of T cell changes during pregnancy in multiple sclerosis. TCRdb's table, derived via immunoSEQ multiplex PCR, lists solely in-frame clones and lacks some. The table has over 70,000 clones, approximately 92% seen once. CDR3 size: 14 residues. Trimming pared 2 bases from V and 3 bases from J, leaving 10 bases between. Per the germline V gene, CDR1 is PRHDT and CDR2 is FYEKMQ (reference sequence). The chain links TRBV13 to TRBJ1-1, with D possibly matching TRBD1 (5 bases). This material consisted of peripheral blood, taken in the third trimester of pregnancy. The source is a female donor in good health, enrolled as a control in a pregnancy study. The chain's CDR3 is CASSLLRGDTEAFF. CDR3 in DNA: TGTGCCAGCAGCTTACTGCGGGGGGACACTGAAGCTTTCTTT.